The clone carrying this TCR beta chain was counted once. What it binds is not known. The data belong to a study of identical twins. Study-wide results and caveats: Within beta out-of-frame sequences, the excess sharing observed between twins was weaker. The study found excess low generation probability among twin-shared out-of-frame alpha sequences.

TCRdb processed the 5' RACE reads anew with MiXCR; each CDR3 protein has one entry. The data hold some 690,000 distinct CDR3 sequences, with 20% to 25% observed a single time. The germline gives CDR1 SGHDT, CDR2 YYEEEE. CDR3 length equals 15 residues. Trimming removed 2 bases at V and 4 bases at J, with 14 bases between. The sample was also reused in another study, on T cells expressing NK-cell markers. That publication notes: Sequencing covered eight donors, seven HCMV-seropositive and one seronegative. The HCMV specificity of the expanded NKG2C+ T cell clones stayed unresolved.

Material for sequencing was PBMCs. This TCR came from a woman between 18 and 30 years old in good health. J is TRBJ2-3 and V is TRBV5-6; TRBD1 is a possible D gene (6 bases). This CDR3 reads CASSFPGEGADTQYF. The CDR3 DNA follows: TGTGCCAGCAGCTTCCCAGGGGAAGGCGCAGATACGCAGTATTTT. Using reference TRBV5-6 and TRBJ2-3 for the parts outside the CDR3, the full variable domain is DAGVTQSPTHLIKTRGQQVTLRCSPKSGHDTVSWYQQALGQGPQFIFQYYEEEERQRGNFPDRFSGHQFPNYSSELNVNALLLGDSALYLCASSFPGEGADTQYFGPGTRLTVL.